Shown below are 26 T cell receptor beta chains from a single sample sequenced in a study of T cells after yellow fever vaccination. TCRdb re-called the 5' RACE reads with MiXCR, one entry per CDR3 protein. The repertoire holds 450,000 to 550,000 distinct CDR3 sequences, with just over 20% as singletons. This specimen consisted of PBMCs, obtained approximately 22 days after the first yellow fever vaccination. The receptors derive from a man between 18 and 29 years old who received the YFV17D yellow fever vaccine.

This clonotype has just one count. The V gene is TRBV7-3, the J gene TRBJ2-7; 8 nucleotides line up with TRBD1. The CDR3 length is 16 residues. Germline CDR1 reads SGHTA; CDR2 reads FQGTGA. Trimming took 1 base from V and 2 from J; bases not matched to a gene: 7. The DNA for the CDR3 is TGTGCCAGCAGCTTAATGGACAGGGCGAGTCCCTACGAGCAGTACTTC. It specifies CASSLMDRASPYEQYF. The complete variable domain, with remaining parts taken from reference TRBV7-3 and TRBJ2-7, reads GAGVSQTPSNKVTEKGKYVELRCDPISGHTALYWYRQSLGQGPEFLIYFQGTGAADDSGLPNDRFFAVRPEGSVSTLKIQRTERGDSAVYLCASSLMDRASPYEQYFGPGTRLTVT.

As for this clonotype: The junction departs from the called germline gene at one end, perhaps through a read error. The rearrangement links TRBV19 to TRBJ2-1; 8 nucleotides agree with TRBD1. Germline CDR1 LNHDA, CDR2 SQIVND (reference sequence). This CDR3 comprises 13 residues. CDR3 nucleotide sequence: TGTGCCAGTAGTATGGGGGACCAGGGGGCCCTCGTCTTC. This sequence encodes CASSMGDQGALVF.

This chain uses TRBV20-1 with TRBJ1-1, with D uncertain. The CDR3 has 13 amino acids. Trimming took 5 bases from V and 4 from J, leaving 14 bases between them. Germline CDR1 reads DFQATT; CDR2 reads SNEGSKA (reference sequence). The CDR3 is CSARGFLPTEAFF. CDR3 DNA sequence: TGCAGTGCTCGGGGATTTCTCCCCACTGAAGCTTTCTTT.

This clonotype was observed a handful of times. The genes are TRBV7-2 and TRBJ1-6; D might be TRBD1 (5 bases). This CDR3 has 16 residues. Per the germline V gene, CDR1 is SGHTA and CDR2 is FQGNSA. Trimming took off 5 bases at V and 4 bases at J, with 15 bases between the two ends. CDR3 protein: CASSPRQPSYNSPLHF. CDR3 bases: TGTGCCAGCAGCCCTCGACAGCCCTCATATAATTCACCCCTCCACTTT.

The chain has TRBV7-8 and TRBJ2-5, with 9 positions matching TRBD2. The CDR3 is made up of 15 amino acids. Trimming at V came to 3 bases and at J to 5 bases, leaving 7 bases not matched to a gene. CDR1 is SGHVS, CDR2 FQNEAQ, per germline. The CDR3 sequence: CASSFRAGGHETQYF. The CDR3 nucleotides are TGTGCCAGCAGCTTTCGGGCGGGGGGGCATGAGACCCAGTACTTC.

This clonotype showed up just a few times. The gene calls are TRBV4-1 and TRBJ1-1; weak D call: TRBD1 (5 bases). The germline V gene encodes CDR1 MGHRA and CDR2 YSYEKL. V was shortened by 4 bases and J by 8 bases, with 14 bases between the two germline ends. This CDR3 region has 13 residues. The CDR3 spells CASSPPAAGEAFF. The CDR3 nucleotides read TGCGCCAGCAGCCCACCCGCGGCAGGGGAAGCTTTCTTT.

CDR3: CASSPDRGPTEAFF. CDR3 nucleotides: TGTGCCAGCTCACCCGACAGGGGGCCCACTGAAGCTTTCTTT. This chain joins TRBV18 and TRBJ1-1; 10 nucleotides agree with TRBD1. The CDR3 sequence is 14 residues long. Germline CDR1 and CDR2: KGHSH and LQKENI. Losses at the gene ends were 3 bases for V and 4 bases for J; bases not matched to a gene: 2.

This clonotype was seen more than once but under ten times. V and J are TRBV7-2 and TRBJ1-1, with 7 bases identical to TRBD1. The length of the CDR3 is 13 residues. J gave up 4 bases and V 6 bases, and 5 bases lay outside the gene matches. The germline CDR1 and CDR2 sequences are SGHTA and FQGNSA. As DNA, the CDR3 is TGTGCCAGCAGACCGACAGGGATCACTGAAGCTTTCTTT. Residues: CASRPTGITEAFF. The full variable domain, rest sourced from reference TRBV7-2 and TRBJ1-1, is GAGVSQSPSNKVTEKGKDVELRCDPISGHTALYWYRQSLGQGLEFLIYFQGNSAPDKSGLPSDRFSAERTGGSVSTLTIQRTQQEDSAVYLCASRPTGITEAFFGQGTRLTVV.

V usage is TRBV20-1 and J usage is TRBJ1-4, with 8 positions matching TRBD1. The CDR3 has 15 residues. The J segment lost 8 bases and the V segment lost 5 bases, leaving 13 bases of the junction unmatched. CDR1 and CDR2 from the germline V gene are DFQATT and SNEGSKA (reference sequence). CDR3 nucleotides: TGCAGTGCTCCCGCTAAAGACAGGGGCGGGGAAAAACTGTTTTTT. Translated, it gives CSAPAKDRGGEKLFF.

The chain uses TRBV12-3 or TRBV12-4 and TRBJ1-5, with D unclear. Trimming removed 1 base at V and 6 bases at J, with 10 bases between. The CDR3 length is 14 residues. The CDR3 spells CASSLGAVTQPQHF. In DNA form, the CDR3 reads TGTGCCAGCAGTTTAGGGGCAGTTACTCAGCCCCAGCATTTT.

The rearrangement uses TRBV2 and TRBJ2-5; 9 nucleotides line up with TRBD1. Germline CDR1 reads SNHLY; CDR2 reads FYNNEI. The V segment lost 5 bases and the J segment 3 bases; nucleotides outside the gene matches: 4. This CDR3 contains 14 residues. CDR3 nucleotides: TGTGCCAGCAGTACCGACAGGGGGGAAGAGACCCAGTACTTC. Its protein product is CASSTDRGEETQYF.

The chain employs TRBV2 and TRBJ2-1, with 8 bases fitting TRBD1. The J segment lost 2 bases and the V segment lost 7 bases, leaving 7 bases of the junction unmatched. This CDR3 is 15 amino acids long. CDR1 SNHLY and CDR2 FYNNEI come from the germline V gene. The CDR3 loop reads CASTADRGTYNEQFF. In DNA, the CDR3 is TGTGCCAGCACCGCCGACAGGGGTACCTACAATGAGCAGTTCTTC. The full variable domain, with the rest looked up from reference TRBV2 and TRBJ2-1, is EPEVTQTPSHQVTQMGQEVILRCVPISNHLYFYWYRQILGQKVEFLVSFYNNEISEKSEIFDDQFSVERPDGSNFTLKIRSTKLEDSAMYFCASTADRGTYNEQFFGPGTRLTVL.

The V and J genes are TRBV4-1 and TRBJ2-2; TRBD2 agrees at 9 bases. Germline V gene sequence: CDR1 MGHRA, CDR2 YSYEKL. CDR3 length: 18 residues. V gave up 1 base and J gave up 6 bases; unmatched junction bases: 12. CDR3 sequence: CASSQGPSGTTTSGELFF. The CDR3 coding sequence is TGCGCCAGCAGCCAAGGACCTAGCGGGACCACTACCTCCGGGGAGCTGTTTTTT.

This clonotype was seen more than once but under ten times. This chain uses TRBV6-1 with TRBJ2-1; a possible D gene is TRBD1 (6 bases). V was trimmed by 4 bases and J by 4 bases, leaving 11 bases between them. This CDR3 comprises 14 residues. The germline V gene encodes CDR1 MNHNS and CDR2 SASEGT. The DNA of the CDR3 is TGTGCCAGCAGTGCCCGGGACACATACAATGAGCAGTTCTTC. Translating it yields CASSARDTYNEQFF.

The rearrangement joins TRBV7-9 to TRBJ2-7; D is possibly TRBD1 (5 bases). With 5 bases removed from V and 1 base from J, the gap between germline ends came to 18 bases. CDR3 length: 16 residues. CDR1 SEHNR and CDR2 FQNEAQ come from the germline V gene (reference sequence). Here the CDR3 DNA reads TGTGCCAGCAGCGCCCTAGGCCAGGGATCTTCCTACGAGCAGTACTTC. Its translation is CASSALGQGSSYEQYF. The variable domain in full, completed from reference TRBV7-9 and TRBJ2-7, reads DTGVSQNPRHKITKRGQNVTFRCDPISEHNRLYWYRQTLGQGPEFLTYFQNEAQLEKSRLLSDRFSAERPKGSFSTLEIQRTEQGDSAMYLCASSALGQGSSYEQYFGPGTRLTVT.

This clonotype was observed a few times. The chain joins TRBV5-1 to TRBJ1-1; D unresolved. V gave up 1 base and J gave up 2 bases, with 12 bases separating them. The CDR3 spans 15 residues. Germline V gene sequence: CDR1 SGHRS, CDR2 YFSETQ. The CDR3 nucleotides are TGCGCCAGCAGCTTGTGGGCAGATTTCAACACTGAAGCTTTCTTT. It is translated as CASSLWADFNTEAFF.

This clonotype has a handful of counts. The chain is built from TRBV6-5 and TRBJ2-3; D is unclear. Germline assignment: CDR1 MNHEY and CDR2 SVGAGI. Trimming took off 4 bases at V and 1 base at J, with 12 bases between the two ends. CDR3 length: 15 amino acids. The CDR3 reads CASSSPLWGTDTQYF. In nucleotides, the CDR3 is TGTGCCAGCAGTTCCCCCCTGTGGGGCACAGATACGCAGTATTTT.

This rearrangement joins TRBV6-1 to TRBJ2-3, with D tentatively TRBD1 (5 bases). The V end lost 5 bases, the J end lost 1 base, and 10 bases lay between the germline ends. This CDR3 has 14 residues. The germline V gene has CDR1 MNHNS and CDR2 SASEGT. The CDR3 here is CASSPRVGTDTQYF. The CDR3 coding sequence is TGTGCCAGCAGTCCCAGGGTTGGCACAGATACGCAGTATTTT.

This clonotype has just a few counts. The chain uses TRBV5-1 and TRBJ2-1, with TRBD2 matching 15 bases. The CDR3 covers 17 residues. CDR1 is SGHRS, CDR2 YFSETQ, per germline. J was trimmed by 9 bases and V by 4 bases; bases with no gene match: 11. Written as DNA, the CDR3 is TGCGCCAGCAGCAGTGGACTAGCGGGGGGGCTTGGTGGTGAGCAGTTCTTC. The encoded protein is CASSSGLAGGLGGEQFF.

The genes are TRBV9 and TRBJ2-7; D might be TRBD2 (5 bases). Germline V lookup: CDR1 SGDLS, CDR2 YYNGEE. Trimming left V 0 bases short and J 6 bases short, with 13 bases between. The CDR3 has 14 residues. In DNA form, the CDR3 reads TGTGCCAGCAGCGTAGGGACTTGGGCAACCGAGCAGTACTTC. This codes for CASSVGTWATEQYF. Looking up the rest from reference TRBV9 and TRBJ2-7 gives the full variable domain: DSGVTQTPKHLITATGQRVTLRCSPRSGDLSVYWYQQSLDQGLQFLIQYYNGEERAKGNILERFSAQQFPDLHSELNLSSLELGDSALYFCASSVGTWATEQYFGPGTRLTVT.

The chain has TRBV25-1 and TRBJ1-1, with TRBD1 as a possible D gene (5 bases). The CDR3 runs 15 residues. Trimming took off 4 bases at V and 0 bases at J, with 12 bases between the two ends. Per the germline V gene, CDR1 is MGHDK and CDR2 is SYGVNS. This CDR3 reads CASSASQGMNTEAFF. The CDR3 bases are TGTGCCAGCAGTGCCTCTCAGGGTATGAACACTGAAGCTTTCTTT.

In this sample, this clonotype turned up a few times. The chain couples TRBV6-5 to TRBJ2-7, with D unresolved. This CDR3 spans 14 amino acids. The germline V gene encodes CDR1 MNHEY and CDR2 SVGAGI. The germline V and J ends were trimmed by 4 bases and 2 bases, with 12 bases remaining between them. In DNA, the CDR3 is TGTGCCAGCAGTTCCCTCAGGTACCCCTACGAGCAGTACGTC. It encodes CASSSLRYPYEQYV.

This sequence joins TRBV6-5 and TRBJ1-2; 8 nucleotides match TRBD1. Per the germline V gene, CDR1 is MNHEY and CDR2 is SVGAGI. The CDR3 has 16 residues. The V segment lost 4 bases and the J segment 5 bases; nucleotides outside the gene matches: 12. This CDR3 reads CASSSSRQGAGYGYTF. CDR3 coding DNA: TGTGCCAGCAGTTCCTCCCGGCAGGGGGCGGGTTATGGCTACACCTTC.

This clonotype turned up a few times. The chain uses TRBV12-3 or TRBV12-4 and TRBJ1-2, with TRBD1 as a possible D gene (6 bases). The CDR3 consists of 13 residues. Between the trimmed V and J ends, which lost 5 bases and 8 bases, there was a span of 15 bases. The chain's CDR3 is CASSPGQFHGYTF. The CDR3 DNA sequence: TGTGCCAGCAGTCCAGGACAGTTTCACGGCTACACCTTC.

The chain has TRBV7-2 and TRBJ1-1, with a weak D call TRBD1 (5 bases). Germline values: CDR1 SGHTA, CDR2 FQGNSA. The CDR3 contains 14 residues. Trimming took off 1 base at V and 3 bases at J, with 9 bases between the two ends. The CDR3 nucleotides read TGTGCCAGCAGCTTAGGGGGGAGGCACACTGAAGCTTTCTTT. As protein: CASSLGGRHTEAFF.

V usage is TRBV10-3 and J usage is TRBJ1-2, with 8 bases lining up with TRBD1. CDR1 ENHRY and CDR2 SYGVKD come from the germline V gene. This CDR3 region has 16 residues. J was trimmed by 5 bases and V by 3 bases; bases with no gene match: 11. CDR3 amino acids: CAISDPGQGYNYGYTF. DNA of the CDR3: TGTGCCATCAGTGACCCTGGACAGGGCTATAATTATGGCTACACCTTC.